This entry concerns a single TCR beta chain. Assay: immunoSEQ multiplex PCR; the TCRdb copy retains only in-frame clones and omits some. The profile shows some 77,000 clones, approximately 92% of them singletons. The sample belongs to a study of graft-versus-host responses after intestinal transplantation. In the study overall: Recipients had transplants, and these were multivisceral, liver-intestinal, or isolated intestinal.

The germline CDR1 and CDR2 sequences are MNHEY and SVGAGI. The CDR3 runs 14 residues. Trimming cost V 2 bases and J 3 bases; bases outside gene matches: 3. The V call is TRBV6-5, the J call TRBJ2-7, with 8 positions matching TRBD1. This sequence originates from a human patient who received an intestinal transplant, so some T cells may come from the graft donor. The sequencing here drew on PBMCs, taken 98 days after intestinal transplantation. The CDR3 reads CASSYTGTGYEQYF. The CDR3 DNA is TGTGCCAGCAGTTACACGGGGACAGGCTACGAGCAGTACTTC.